The next 6 T cell receptor beta chains were all read from a single sample in a study of T cell responses to AZD1222 COVID-19 vaccine. Assay: immunoSEQ multiplex PCR; the TCRdb copy retains only in-frame clones and omits some. The table records roughly 120,000 clones, roughly four fifths of them present only once. Sequenced material: peripheral blood, taken on day 0 of AZD1222 vaccination. These TCRs come from an adult in good health.

The chain employs TRBV6-5 and TRBJ2-3; D gene ambiguous. Per the germline V gene, CDR1 is MNHEY and CDR2 is SVGAGI. Trimming pared 0 bases from V and 2 bases from J, leaving 6 bases between. The CDR3 consists of 14 residues. CDR3 nucleotide sequence: TGTGCCAGCAGTTACTCGGCGGTCACAGATACGCAGTATTTT. Protein sequence: CASSYSAVTDTQYF.

This clone was observed once. The genes are TRBV14 and TRBJ1-1; weak D call: TRBD1 (6 bases). Germline values: CDR1 SGHDN, CDR2 FVKESK. The V gene lost 8 bases and the J gene lost 6 bases, with 19 bases spanning the gap. The CDR3 has 14 amino acids. The CDR3 DNA reads TGTGCCAGCCGAGGGGGAACGGGCGAGGCTGAAGCTTTCTTT. It yields the protein CASRGGTGEAEAFF.

The CDR3 DNA reads TGTGCCAGCAGCTTCCGTCTTCCAGATACGCAGTATTTT. Translated: CASSFRLPDTQYF. This sequence joins TRBV7-2 and TRBJ2-3, with D hard to call. Germline-derived CDR1 and CDR2 are SGHTA and FQGNSA. V lost 3 bases, J lost 4 bases, and 8 bases lay in between. This CDR3 is 13 amino acids long. Full variable domain (rest looked up from reference TRBV7-2 and TRBJ2-3): GAGVSQSPSNKVTEKGKDVELRCDPISGHTALYWYRQSLGQGLEFLIYFQGNSAPDKSGLPSDRFSAERTGGSVSTLTIQRTQQEDSAVYLCASSFRLPDTQYFGPGTRLTVL.

The gene calls are TRBV27 and TRBJ2-5, with a weak D call TRBD2 (7 bases). The CDR3 spans 16 residues. Germline-derived CDR1 and CDR2 are MNHEY and SMNVEV (reference sequence). Deletions cut 2 bases from V and 2 bases from J, with 15 bases between. The CDR3 DNA is TGTGCCAGCAGTTTAGCGGGAGCCAGGGGACAAGAGACCCAGTACTTC. It is translated as CASSLAGARGQETQYF.

This clone has a single count. This chain joins TRBV21-1 and TRBJ1-6. TRBV21-1 constitutes a pseudogene. The CDR3 loop spans 18 amino acids. The CDR3 nucleotides are TGTGCCAGCAGCAACGTAGGCCTCCGCCCCTTATATAATTCACCCCTCCACTTT. Amino acid sequence: CASSNVGLRPLYNSPLHF.

The rearrangement links TRBV7-2 to TRBJ1-1; maybe TRBD1 (5 bases). Deletions cut 5 bases from V and 5 bases from J, with 15 bases between. Germline loops: CDR1 SGHTA, CDR2 FQGNSA. This CDR3 is 14 amino acids long. The CDR3 DNA is TGTGCCAGCAGCCTCGGGGCGATTAGGACTGAAGCTTTCTTT. Its translation: CASSLGAIRTEAFF.